This T cell receptor beta chain was obtained from a study of T cell repertoires in breast cancer (dated by TCRdb to 2016 to 2018). Looking at the study overall: Tumors, lymph nodes and peripheral blood lymphocytes from breast cancer patients, as well as peripheral blood from healthy control donors, were profiled. The majority of the 20 to 25 patient tumors analyzed for shared TCRs were ER+/PR+. Controls included nine healthy donors of an age range similar to the patients. On average, sequencing produced roughly 470,000 sequences per sample, which came to 9 to 10 reads per input cell. The study reasoned that TCRs shared between breast cancer patients would target shared antigens, given breast cancer's low mutational burden and rare common mutations. Tumors and tumor-involved lymph nodes were minced and digested with Liberase and DNase, then filtered through 70-um and 40-um filters. Tumor-free lymph nodes were processed without enzymatic digestion, and Ficoll was used to separate blood samples.

This clonotype was observed a few times. Its antigen is still unknown. The sample holds no much larger clone one base away, and base qualities are not on file. The germline V gene provides CDR1 SNHLY and CDR2 FYNNEI. The CDR3 starts with the cysteine, ends with the phenylalanine, and has 15 residues. Here the CDR3 DNA is all that survives: 45 bases in frame from base 1. V is cut back by 6 bases and J by 8 bases, with 13 bases in the junction unmatched. Study-wide findings and limitations: Genuine antitumor clones may have been missed because singleton TCRs were discarded and only part of each tumor was sampled. TRBV7 predominance was observed among shared TCRs, which possibly reflected tumor recognition or mispriming bias from eight TRBV7 primers. Shared TCRs were encoded by various nucleotide sequences, which suggests selection and expansion based on antigen. Emulsion RT-PCR was regarded as qualitative rather than quantitative, because clone recovery was skewed by transcript abundance and primer differences. Compared with tumor-free nodes, tumor-involved sentinel lymph nodes shared about fourfold more TCRs with matched tumor repertoires (about 8.3% versus 1.9%). Some 18 TCR pairs were shared across seven or more patient tumors and rarely found in control blood, suggesting possible tumor specificity.

Receptor libraries were prepared by emulsion pairing. Unpaired genes were suppressed in a second nested PCR with blocking oligos, after which Illumina adaptors and barcodes were added in a third nested PCR. Each master mix for emulsion RT-PCR held 5,000-250,000 T cells along with C-region, Stepout and V-region primers. Emulsions were generated with the Micellula Emulsion and Purification Kit, and RT-PCR used Qiagen OneStep RT-PCR reagents. The pooled libraries were sequenced on an Illumina MiSeq using paired-end 2 x 250 reads. On the study's bioinformatics: Read pairs were joined in Galaxy and clipped at the engineered overlap into separate alpha and beta files, and reads that were not clipped were discarded. Alpha-beta pairs were assigned with CompleteTCR, a MiTCR-based pipeline that links chains sharing read cluster identifiers using an R script. TCR sequences that were observed only once, about 1-3.4% of the total, were removed as potential sequencing errors. The raw public reads went through TCRdb reprocessing: fastp at Q25, MiXCR clone calling, in-frame beta chains kept. When rows share a CDR3 protein, they turn into one entry using the most common DNA and genes. TCRdb's processing, not the authors' own work, is the source of the V and J calls. This sample comprises nearly 40,000 distinct CDR3 sequences, 35% to 50% of them detected only once. The ten largest clones represent less than 80% of the sample.

Paired alpha-beta TCRs of CD8+ T cells were analyzed using an expanded emulsion RT-PCR method with primers for all TCR V genes. CD8+ T cells were isolated with a CD8 positive selection kit and were then incubated overnight in around 9.6 IU/mL IL-2 prior to emulsion RT-PCR. The sequence is built from TRBV2 and TRBJ2-1, and 7 junctional nucleotides match TRBD2. The sequencing input was CD8+ T cells. The origin of this receptor is a pool of human donors with breast cancer or a healthy control (not recorded which). CDR3 loop: CASRFSTRLADEQFF. The nucleotides read TGTGCCAGCAGATTCTCCACCCGACTAGCTGATGAGCAGTTCTTC.